Listed below are T cell receptor beta chains from one sample, sequenced in a study of PD-L1 blockade in urothelial cancer. Assay: immunoSEQ multiplex PCR; the TCRdb copy retains only in-frame clones and omits some. Among around 40,000 clones, more than 85% were seen once, and the ten largest hold around 10%. Sequences were derived from PBMCs, sampled around atezolizumab (anti-PD-L1) treatment. The receptors stem from a woman in her sixties with urothelial cancer. CDR3s include the opening cysteine and the closing phenylalanine or tryptophan. Each record gives: clone size, V gene, J gene, D gene, CDR3 DNA, CDR3 protein. A D gene is named only where the DNA matches it firmly. Size tells how often a clone was seen (once, few, many) or the class of an expanded clone, and some rows leave it out.

-	TRBV4-2	TRBJ2-7	TRBD2	TGTGCCAGCAGCCAAGATCGACTAGCGGGGAGCTCCTACGAGCAGTACTTC	CASSQDRLAGSSYEQYF
-	TRBV5-5	TRBJ1-5	-	TGTGCCAGCAGCTTGTGGGAGGGAGGTCAGCCCCAGCATTTT	CASSLWEGGQPQHF
-	TRBV19	TRBJ2-1	-	TGTGCCAGTAGTCTAAGGTTCGGGACTGCTACGGGTCTGGTAAGAAATGAGCAGTTCTTC	CASSLRFGTATGLVRNEQFF
-	TRBV18	TRBJ2-5	TRBD2	TGTGCCAGCTCACCAGGACTAGCGCAAGAGACCCAGTACTTC	CASSPGLAQETQYF
few	TRBV9	TRBJ2-7	TRBD2	TGTGCCAGCAGCGTAGAGGGACTATGTGCTAGCGGGAGTTGTTTCTTC	CASSVEGLCASGSCFF
-	TRBV19	TRBJ2-3	TRBD2	TGTGCCAGTAGGTCCACGACTAGCGGGAGTGCAGATACGCAGTATTTT	CASRSTTSGSADTQYF
-	TRBV28	TRBJ2-7	-	TGTGCCAGCAGGCAGGGTGGGGCTCGTGGCGAGCAGTACTTC	CASRQGGARGEQYF
-	TRBV2	TRBJ2-2	-	TGTGCCAGCAGTACCGGGTTACGGCGGTCCGGGGAGCTGTTTTTT	CASSTGLRRSGELFF
-	TRBV15	TRBJ2-7	-	TGTGCCACCAGCCTAGGAAGATCCTACGAGCAGTACTTC	CATSLGRSYEQYF
-	TRBV5-4	TRBJ1-1	-	TGTGCCAGCAGCCCCCGGGACACTGAAGCTTTCTTT	CASSPRDTEAFF
few	TRBV28	TRBJ2-2	TRBD2	TGTGCCAGCAGTTTATGGGAACTAGCGGGAGGGCCTGGGGAGCTGTTTTTT	CASSLWELAGGPGELFF
-	TRBV14	TRBJ2-6	TRBD2	TGTGCCAGCAGCCGTCGGACTAGCGGGATTATTGGGGCCAACGTCCTGACTTTC	CASSRRTSGIIGANVLTF
-	TRBV7-9	TRBJ1-2	TRBD1	TGTGCCAGCAGCCCGGGACAGATGAGGGGCTACACCTTC	CASSPGQMRGYTF
-	TRBV2	TRBJ2-7	-	TGTGCCAGCCTCCGGGACTCCCTGTACCTCGAGCAGTACTTC	CASLRDSLYLEQYF
-	TRBV27	TRBJ2-7	TRBD2	TGTGCCAGCGGGAGACTAGCGGGAGAGGGAGAGCAGTACTTC	CASGRLAGEGEQYF
-	TRBV19	TRBJ2-2	-	TGTGCCATTTGCTTAGTGGGAGTTGCCGGCGGGGAGCTGTTTTTT	CAICLVGVAGGELFF
few	TRBV5-1	TRBJ1-2	-	TGCGCCAGCAGCACGGACGGCTCAGGAGGTGGCTACACCTTC	CASSTDGSGGGYTF
-	TRBV5-1	TRBJ2-2	-	TGCGCCAGCAGCCTACGGGACACCGGGGAGCTGTTTTTT	CASSLRDTGELFF
-	TRBV5-1	TRBJ2-3	TRBD2	TGCGCCAGCAGCCCGGGACTAGCGGGAGGGACTAGCACAGATACGCAGTATTTT	CASSPGLAGGTSTDTQYF
once	TRBV4-1	TRBJ1-1	TRBD1	TGCGCCAGCAGCCGGCTACCGTTCCTAACAACAGGGGTGGGCGATGAAGCTTTCTTT	CASSRLPFLTTGVGDEAFF
-	TRBV7-3	TRBJ1-1	TRBD1	TGTGCCAGCAGACAAGGGCCGACAGGGGGCTGGGGTGAAGCTTTCTTT	CASRQGPTGGWGEAFF
-	TRBV27	TRBJ1-1	-	TGTGCCAGCAGTTTATCGTTCGCACAGGGTTGGAACACTGAAGCTTTCTTT	CASSLSFAQGWNTEAFF
-	TRBV4-1	TRBJ1-4	TRBD1	TGCGCCAGCAGCCGAGCGCAAAGGGGGCCGATTGAAAAACTGTTTTTT	CASSRAQRGPIEKLFF
once	TRBV5-1	TRBJ2-7	TRBD1	TGCGCCAGCAGCTCAGGACAGGGCTCCTCCTACGAGCAGTACTTC	CASSSGQGSSYEQYF
once	TRBV7-6	TRBJ2-5	TRBD1	TGTGCCAGCAGCCCGGGCGGGACAGGGGGATATCAAGAGACCCAGTACTTC	CASSPGGTGGYQETQYF
-	TRBV7-6	TRBJ2-1	TRBD2	TGTGCCAGCAGCTTCATATGGAAGGCTAGCGGGAGCCATGAGCAGTTCTTC	CASSFIWKASGSHEQFF
-	TRBV10-3	TRBJ1-1	TRBD1	TGTGCCATCAGTGGGACAGGGTCGGTGAACACTGAAGCTTTCTTT	CAISGTGSVNTEAFF
-	TRBV21-1	TRBJ2-3	-	TGTGCCAGCAGCCCTGGAACAGGGTTATCTCTAACAGATACGCAGTATTTT	CASSPGTGLSLTDTQYF
-	TRBV18	TRBJ2-3	TRBD2	TGTGCCAGCTCACCAAGAACTAGCGGAAGCACAGATACGCAGTATTTT	CASSPRTSGSTDTQYF
-	TRBV4-3	TRBJ2-1	-	TGCGCCAGCAGCCAAGATTTCACCATAGGTAGGCGGAACTCCTACAATGAGCAGTTCTTC	CASSQDFTIGRRNSYNEQFF
-	TRBV27	TRBJ1-1	-	TGTGCCAGCAGTTTATCGAGTTATTATGGGGGCCCGGGAGCTTTCTTT	CASSLSSYYGGPGAFF
-	TRBV5-4	TRBJ2-3	TRBD2	TGTGCCAGCAGCTTGAGGACTAGCGGGAGTCTGGATACGCAGTATTTT	CASSLRTSGSLDTQYF
-	TRBV28	TRBJ1-1	-	TGTGCCAGCAGTTCCTCGGGGGGGCGAACTGAAGCTTTCTTT	CASSSSGGRTEAFF
-	TRBV28	TRBJ2-3	TRBD2	TGTGCCAGCACCCCGGGACTAGCGGGAGTATATTTT	CASTPGLAGVYF
-	TRBV10-2	TRBJ2-7	TRBD1	TGCGCCAGCAGGCCCGGGACAGGGGTCTACGAGCAGTACTTC	CASRPGTGVYEQYF
-	TRBV15	TRBJ2-2	TRBD1	TGTGCCACCAGCGCGGGACAGGGAGCCGGGGAGCTGTTTTTT	CATSAGQGAGELFF
-	TRBV5-1	TRBJ2-2	-	TGCGCCAGCAGCTTGGGCAGGGCCACCGGGGAGCTGTTTTTT	CASSLGRATGELFF
-	TRBV27	TRBJ2-5	-	TGTGCCAGCAGTTTATCCGTGACAGTCGGTGTGGAGACCCAGTACTTC	CASSLSVTVGVETQYF
-	TRBV7-9	TRBJ1-5	-	TGTGCCAGCAGCCCTTTGGGCTCGGAGGGAAATCAGCCCCAGCATTTT	CASSPLGSEGNQPQHF
-	TRBV4-2	TRBJ2-7	TRBD2	TGTGCCAGCAGCCAAGAGGCATGGGCGGGAGGGACCTACGAGCAGTACTTC	CASSQEAWAGGTYEQYF
-	TRBV29-1	TRBJ2-1	TRBD2	TGCAGCGTAGGGACTAGCGGGAGCTCCTACAATGAGCAGTTCTTC	CSVGTSGSSYNEQFF